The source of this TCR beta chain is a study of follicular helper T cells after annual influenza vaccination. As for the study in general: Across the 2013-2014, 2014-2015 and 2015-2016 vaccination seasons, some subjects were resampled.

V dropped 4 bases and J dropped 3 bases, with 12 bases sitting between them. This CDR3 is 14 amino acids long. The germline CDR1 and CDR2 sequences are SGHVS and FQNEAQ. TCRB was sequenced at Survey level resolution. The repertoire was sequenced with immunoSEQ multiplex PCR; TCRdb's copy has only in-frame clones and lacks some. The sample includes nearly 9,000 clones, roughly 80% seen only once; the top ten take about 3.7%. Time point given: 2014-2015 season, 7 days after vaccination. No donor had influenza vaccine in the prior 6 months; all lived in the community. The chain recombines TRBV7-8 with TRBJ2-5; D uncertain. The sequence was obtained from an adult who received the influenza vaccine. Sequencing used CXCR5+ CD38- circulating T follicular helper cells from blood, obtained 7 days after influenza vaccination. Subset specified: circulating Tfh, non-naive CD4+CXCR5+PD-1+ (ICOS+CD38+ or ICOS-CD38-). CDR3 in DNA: TGTGCCAGCAGCTCATTTCGGTCAAAAGAGACCCAGTACTTC. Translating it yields CASSSFRSKETQYF.